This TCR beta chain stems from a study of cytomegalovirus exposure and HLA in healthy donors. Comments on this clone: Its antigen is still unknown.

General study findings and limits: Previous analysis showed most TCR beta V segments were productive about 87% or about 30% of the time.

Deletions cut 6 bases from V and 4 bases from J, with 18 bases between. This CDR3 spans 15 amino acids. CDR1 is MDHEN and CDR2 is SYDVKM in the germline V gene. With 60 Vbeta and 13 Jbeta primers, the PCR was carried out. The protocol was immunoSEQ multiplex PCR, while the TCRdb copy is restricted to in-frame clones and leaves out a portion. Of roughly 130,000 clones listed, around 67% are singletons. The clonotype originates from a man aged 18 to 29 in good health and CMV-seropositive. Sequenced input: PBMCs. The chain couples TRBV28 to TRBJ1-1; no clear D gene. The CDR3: CASRLSKGRGTEAFF. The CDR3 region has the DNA TGTGCCAGCAGGTTAAGCAAGGGCCGGGGCACTGAAGCTTTCTTT.